Sequencing of this T cell receptor beta chain was carried out in a study of blood T cells in healthy people across ages. The authors ran a second PCR of about 6 to 11 cycles using a sample-barcoded 5' primer and a J-beta primer mix. TCRdb analysed the 5' RACE reads with MiXCR anew, one entry per CDR3 protein. The sample lists fewer than 1,200,000 distinct CDR3 sequences, approximately 25% occurring once. In germline, CDR1 is LGHNA, CDR2 YNFKEQ. This CDR3 is built from 14 residues. Deletions cut 0 bases from V and 5 bases from J, with 11 bases between. Healthy individuals of Caucasian origin from Russia, aged roughly 6 to 95, served as donors. The sample also formed part of further work on T cells of mothers and their children. From that paper: Maternal samples each gave over 9.5 million TCR beta CDR3 reads, and child samples approximately 2.8 million each.

Sequencing used blood. V gene TRBV4-2 combines with J gene TRBJ2-7; weak D call: TRBD1 (5 bases). This sequence was found in a girl aged 2-10 years in good health. Here the CDR3 DNA reads TGTGCCAGCAGCCAAGATCCAGGGCCCAACGAGCAGTACTTC. It is translated as CASSQDPGPNEQYF.